The source of this TCR beta chain is a study of cytomegalovirus exposure and HLA in healthy donors. Whole-study context: Early released data had approximately 86 million unique TCRs, all coming from HLA-typed donors.

PCR was performed using 60 Vbeta and 13 Jbeta primers. Sequenced by immunoSEQ multiplex PCR; TCRdb stores in-frame clones only, minus some. The sample lists more than 110,000 clones; 70% to 80% were seen once. The germline gives CDR1 SGHRS, CDR2 YFSETQ. This CDR3 has 14 amino acids. The receptor was derived from a male donor in good health and CMV-seronegative. This chain uses TRBV5-1 with TRBJ2-5; possible D gene TRBD2, 5 bases. With the DNA end fitting TRBJ2-7 better, the J assignment may be wrong. What was sequenced was PBMCs. The chain's CDR3 is CASSLVVGDYEQYF. The DNA of the CDR3 is TGCGCCAGCAGCTTGGTAGTGGGAGACTACGAGCAGTACTTC.